The rows below give T cell receptor beta chains drawn from one sample of a study of T cell clonotyping in hematopoietic cell transplantation. Only in-frame clones appear in the TCRdb table, and some are missing; sequencing was by immunoSEQ multiplex PCR. The table has 15,000 or so clones, around 83% seen once. The material sequenced was PBMCs, taken 100 days after allogeneic stem cell transplant. These receptors came from a female patient between 40 and 55 years old who had an allogeneic stem cell transplant from a related donor, so T cells may come from the graft donor. Some clones in this sample may be carry-over from other donors' samples. Each CDR3 is given with its conserved first and last residue. D genes are given only for firm matches. Clone size is given for some rows only: seen once, a few or many times, or a class if the clone is expanded.

>14|TRBJ2-7|NA|TRBV5-1|TRBD1
TGCGCCAGCAGCACCGGACAGGTAACCTACGAGCAGTACTTC
CASSTGQVTYEQYF
>14|TRBJ2-1|few|TRBV27|NA
TGTGCCAGCAGTCCCCGACAGACTCACAATGAGCAGTTCTTC
CASSPRQTHNEQFF
>13|TRBJ2-7|NA|TRBV19|NA
TGTGCCAGTAGTACTCTTGGGGCCTACGAGCAGTACTTC
CASSTLGAYEQYF
>14|TRBJ2-3|once|TRBV7-3|TRBD2
TGTGCCAGCAGCTCACGACTAGCGGGAGATACGCAGTATTTT
CASSSRLAGDTQYF
>12|TRBJ1-5|NA|TRBV5-4|NA
TGTGCCAGCAGCTTTGGCGGTCAGCCCCAGCATTTT
CASSFGGQPQHF
>17|TRBJ2-2|NA|TRBV5-4|TRBD2
TGTGCCAGCAGCACGGGACTAGCGGGGTATGAAACCGGGGAGCTGTTTTTT
CASSTGLAGYETGELFF
>14|TRBJ2-7|NA|TRBV14|TRBD1
TGTGCCAGCAGCCTTCGGGACAGGGGGCTCGAGCAGTACTTC
CASSLRDRGLEQYF
>12|TRBJ2-2|once|TRBV27|NA
TGTGCCAGCAGTGGATCTGCCGGGGAGCTGTTTTTT
CASSGSAGELFF
>18|TRBJ2-5|NA|TRBV4-2|TRBD1
TGTGCCAGCAGCCAAGATCCCTCTGGACAGGGGGCGAGGGAGACCCAGTACTTC
CASSQDPSGQGARETQYF
>17|TRBJ1-1|NA|TRBV5-4|NA
TGTGCCAGCAGCCCGGGGGGAGGTGTAGACATGAACACTGAAGCTTTCTTT
CASSPGGGVDMNTEAFF
>14|TRBJ2-2|NA|TRBV29-1|NA
TGCAGCGTCGGTGACAGGTCGAACACCGGGGAGCTGTTTTTT
CSVGDRSNTGELFF
>13|TRBJ2-7|NA|TRBV6-1|NA
TGTGCCAGCAGTTTGGACACATCCTACGAGCAGTACTTC
CASSLDTSYEQYF
>15|TRBJ1-5|NA|TRBV29-1|TRBD1
TGCAGCGTCGCTATAGGGATACAGGGGGATCAGCCCCAGCATTTT
CSVAIGIQGDQPQHF
>14|TRBJ1-6|NA|TRBV29-1|NA
TGCAGCGTTGGCCAGGGCCTGGGGAATTCACCCCTCCACTTT
CSVGQGLGNSPLHF
>12|TRBJ1-2|NA|TRBV30|NA
TGTGCCTGGGTCCTGGACCAGGGAGGCTACACCTTC
CAWVLDQGGYTF
>16|TRBJ2-2|NA|TRBV21-1|NA
TGTGCCAGCAAAAAGAATCCCAAAAGAAACACCGGGGAGCTGTTTTTT
CASKKNPKRNTGELFF
>16|TRBJ1-5|NA|TRBV5-1|NA
TGCGCCAGCAGCTGCCCGCCGGATGTGCGCAATCAGCCCCAGCATTTT
CASSCPPDVRNQPQHF
>17|TRBJ2-2|NA|TRBV7-9|TRBD1
TGTGCCAGCAGCTCCCCCCCGGGACAGGGGGACACCGGGGAGCTGTTTTTT
CASSSPPGQGDTGELFF
>14|TRBJ2-5|NA|TRBV11-2|NA
TGTGCCAGCAGCGCCGGACTCTTGCTCGAGACCCAGTACTTC
CASSAGLLLETQYF
>14|TRBJ1-2|NA|TRBV19|NA
TGTGCCAGTCTCTCGCTGCAGGGAAGCTATGGCTACACCTTC
CASLSLQGSYGYTF
>15|TRBJ2-7|NA|TRBV11-1|NA
TGTGCCAGCAGCTTACTTTCGACCCCAACCTACGAGCAGTACTTC
CASSLLSTPTYEQYF
>15|TRBJ2-7|NA|TRBV6-5|TRBD2
TGTGCCAGCAGCCAACTAGCGGGAGGGCCAAACGAGCAGTACTTC
CASSQLAGGPNEQYF
>15|TRBJ2-4|few|TRBV5-4|TRBD1
TGTGCCAGCAGCACAAGTGGGGGACAGTTAGACATTCAGTACTTC
CASSTSGGQLDIQYF
>13|TRBJ2-7|NA|TRBV30|TRBD1
TGTGCCCTGGAGGGACAGGGGCAACACGAGCAGTACTTC
CALEGQGQHEQYF
>13|TRBJ1-5|NA|TRBV6-5|NA
TGTGCCAGCAGGGCCAGACTAAATCAGCCCCAGCATTTT
CASRARLNQPQHF
>14|TRBJ2-4|once|TRBV5-1|NA
TGCGCCAGCAGCGCCCGGGTCGGGCTCAACATTCAGTACTTC
CASSARVGLNIQYF
>15|TRBJ1-5|NA|TRBV25-1|NA
TGTGCCAGCAGTGAAGGACAGCGAAGCAATCAGCCCCAGCATTTT
CASSEGQRSNQPQHF
>14|TRBJ2-1|NA|TRBV2|TRBD1
TGTGCCAGCACGGGACAGGCGAACTACAATGAGCAGTTCTTC
CASTGQANYNEQFF
>12|TRBJ2-7|NA|TRBV6-5|NA
TGTGCCAGCAGCTCATACAGCGCCGAGCAGTACTTC
CASSSYSAEQYF
>12|TRBJ2-1|NA|TRBV25-1|NA
TGTGCCAGCAGTGGGTATTACAATGAGCAGTTCTTC
CASSGYYNEQFF
>14|TRBJ2-7|NA|TRBV5-6|TRBD1
TGTGCCAGCAGCTCCCCGGGACAGGGCTATGAGCAGTACTTC
CASSSPGQGYEQYF
>13|TRBJ2-2|NA|TRBV10-3|NA
TGTGCCATCAGTGGTGGGAGAAGCGGGGAGCTGTTTTTT
CAISGGRSGELFF
>14|TRBJ2-5|once|TRBV6-5|TRBD2
TGTGCCAGCAGACCGGGACTAGCGGACGAGACCCAGTACTTC
CASRPGLADETQYF
>18|TRBJ2-5|NA|TRBV4-2|NA
TGTGCCAGCAGCCAAGAATCCCGAGGACGGGACACCAAAGAGACCCAGTACTTC
CASSQESRGRDTKETQYF
>16|TRBJ2-1|NA|TRBV11-3|NA
TGTGCCAGCAGCGGGAATGGCGTACCCTTCGACAATGAGCAGTTCTTC
CASSGNGVPFDNEQFF
>15|TRBJ1-1|NA|TRBV4-1|TRBD1
TGCGCCAGCAGCCCTTCACAGGGGGGGATGGCTGAAGCTTTCTTT
CASSPSQGGMAEAFF
>14|TRBJ2-3|NA|TRBV19|TRBD1
TGTGCCAGTAGTAGGACAGGGAGCACAGATACGCAGTATTTT
CASSRTGSTDTQYF
>15|TRBJ1-1|once|TRBV2|TRBD1
TGTGCCAGCAGGGAGACCGGGACAGGGGGATCTGGAGCTTTCTTT
CASRETGTGGSGAFF
>11|TRBJ1-6|NA|TRBV7-2|NA
TGTGCCAGCAGCCAGAATTCACCCCTCCACTTT
CASSQNSPLHF
>14|TRBJ2-3|NA|TRBV6-4|TRBD1
TGTGCCAGCAGTGGGACAGGGAGCACAGATACGCAGTATTTT
CASSGTGSTDTQYF
>13|TRBJ2-5|NA|TRBV28|NA
TGTGCCAGCAGTTTGGCTAGCCCTGTAAACCAGTACTTC
CASSLASPVNQYF